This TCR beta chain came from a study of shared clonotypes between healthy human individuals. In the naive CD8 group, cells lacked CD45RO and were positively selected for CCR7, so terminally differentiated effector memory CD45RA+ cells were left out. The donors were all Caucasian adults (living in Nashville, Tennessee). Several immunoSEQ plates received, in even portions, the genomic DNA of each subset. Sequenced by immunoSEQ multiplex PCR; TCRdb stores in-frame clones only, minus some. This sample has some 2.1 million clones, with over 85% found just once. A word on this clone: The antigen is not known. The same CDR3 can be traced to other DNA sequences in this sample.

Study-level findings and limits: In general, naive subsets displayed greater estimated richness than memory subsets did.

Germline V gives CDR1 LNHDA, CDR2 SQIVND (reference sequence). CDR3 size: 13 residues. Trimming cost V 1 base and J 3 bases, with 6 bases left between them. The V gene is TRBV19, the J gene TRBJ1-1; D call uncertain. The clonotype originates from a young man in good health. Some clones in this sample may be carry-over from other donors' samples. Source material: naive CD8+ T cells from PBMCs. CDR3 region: CASSIGLYTEAFF. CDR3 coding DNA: TGTGCCAGTAGTATAGGGCTTTACACTGAAGCTTTCTTT.